This entry concerns a single TCR beta chain. Its antigen is undetermined. The sample comes from a study of cytomegalovirus exposure and HLA in healthy donors. Broader study findings: Segments of the TCR beta V type were, in most cases, productive about 90% or about 30% of the time in an earlier analysis.

The PCR contained 60 Vbeta and 13 Jbeta primers. The repertoire was sequenced with immunoSEQ multiplex PCR; TCRdb's copy has only in-frame clones and lacks some. The data show 210,000 or so clones, with roughly 80% seen just once and around 1.4% held by the top ten. The sample was PBMCs. The TCR sequence derives from a girl under 18 in good health and CMV-seronegative.

The CDR3 DNA is TGTGCCTCCACCCGGGGGGGGATCGGGACCCAGTACTTC. This sequence encodes CASTRGGIGTQYF. This chain links TRBV30 with TRBJ2-5, with 8 bases identical to TRBD2. Per the germline V gene, CDR1 is GTSNPN and CDR2 is SVGIG (reference sequence). The CDR3 has 13 amino acids. Losses at the gene ends were 7 bases for V and 7 bases for J; bases not matched to a gene: 11.